This passage covers 10 T cell receptor beta chains from one sample sequenced in a study of cytomegalovirus exposure and HLA in healthy donors. With 60 Vbeta and 13 Jbeta primers, the PCR was carried out. The table came from immunoSEQ multiplex PCR; TCRdb's copy has only in-frame clones and leaves some out. The profile shows over 130,000 clones, approximately 72% of them singletons. Sequenced input: PBMCs. The receptors were sampled from a woman aged 60 to 75 in good health and CMV-seronegative.

DNA for the CDR3: TGTGCCAGCAGGGCGACGGGGGTCTCTGGAAACACCATATATTTT. Translating gives CASRATGVSGNTIYF. The gene calls are TRBV6-5 and TRBJ1-3, with D possibly matching TRBD1 (5 bases). Germline CDR1 and CDR2: MNHEY and SVGAGI. This CDR3 spans 15 amino acids. V was pared by 6 bases and J by 0 bases, with 12 bases between.

The chain is built from TRBV5-8 and TRBJ1-1; 8 bases agree with TRBD1. The CDR3 has 14 residues. V was pared by 3 bases and J by 7 bases, with 8 bases of the junction left unmatched. Germline V lookup: CDR1 SGHTS, CDR2 YDEGEE. CDR3 nucleotide sequence: TGTGCCAGCAGCTGGGGGGCAGGGGGCCTTGAAGCTTTCTTT. Encoded protein: CASSWGAGGLEAFF.

J is TRBJ1-5 and V is TRBV28; a weak D match, TRBD1 (6 bases). The germline gives CDR1 MDHEN, CDR2 SYDVKM. CDR3 size: 15 residues. V was pared by 3 bases and J by 2 bases, with 11 bases between. The CDR3: CASSFGGAGNQPQHF. The DNA for the CDR3 is TGTGCCAGCAGTTTTGGGGGGGCTGGCAATCAGCCCCAGCATTTT.

This chain joins TRBV6-6 and TRBJ1-1; the D is unclear. The germline V and J ends were trimmed by 3 bases and 4 bases, with 9 bases remaining between them. CDR1 MNHNY and CDR2 SVGAGI come from the germline V gene (reference sequence). CDR3 length equals 13 residues. CDR3 DNA: TGTGCCAGCAGTTATGGGAGGATCACTGAAGCTTTCTTT. Translation gives CASSYGRITEAFF.

This chain connects TRBV5-1 to TRBJ2-7; D possibly corresponds to TRBD2 (5 bases). Germline values: CDR1 SGHRS, CDR2 YFSETQ. This CDR3 spans 15 amino acids. V was shortened by 4 bases and J by 3 bases, with 17 bases between the two germline ends. The CDR3 DNA reads TGCGCCAGCAGCCGGGGATCAGCCTGGAGCTACGAGCAGTACTTC. Its protein product is CASSRGSAWSYEQYF.

Here the CDR3 DNA reads TGTGCCAGTACACTTTCTGCAACGGGGGCGGGGGGGCTTACGCAGTATTTT. Its translation is CASTLSATGAGGLTQYF. This chain connects TRBV19 to TRBJ2-3; 9 bases are shared with TRBD2. Looked up from germline, CDR1 is LNHDA and CDR2 is SQIVND (reference sequence). The CDR3 totals 17 residues. The V gene end was trimmed by 7 bases and the J gene end by 8 bases; junction bases not matched to a gene: 19.

The rearrangement links TRBV25-1 to TRBJ1-6, with D possibly TRBD1 on 5 matching bases. The CDR3 has 14 residues. Trimming shortened V by 4 bases and J by 6 bases, and 10 bases separated the two germline ends. CDR1 and CDR2 (germline): MGHDK, SYGVNS. The CDR3, as DNA: TGTGCCAGCAGTGCCGACAGTTTTAATTCACCCCTCCACTTT. It encodes CASSADSFNSPLHF.

V is TRBV7-2 and J is TRBJ1-6; 7 bases are a match to TRBD1. The CDR3 runs to 14 residues. The germline CDR1 and CDR2 sequences are SGHTA and FQGNSA. The V gene end was trimmed by 5 bases and the J gene end by 6 bases; junction bases not matched to a gene: 4. The CDR3 DNA is TGTGCCAGCAGCCACGGACAGGTTAATTCACCCCTCCACTTT. Amino acid sequence: CASSHGQVNSPLHF.

This clone was seen a handful of times. The chain uses TRBV28 and TRBJ2-7, with 10 bases lining up with TRBD2. Germline V gene sequence: CDR1 MDHEN, CDR2 SYDVKM. CDR3 length equals 13 residues. J lost 4 bases, V lost 7 bases, and 4 bases had no gene match. CDR3 sequence reads: CASTGLAPYEQYF. CDR3 in DNA: TGTGCCAGCACGGGACTAGCGCCATACGAGCAGTACTTC. Full variable domain (rest looked up from reference TRBV28 and TRBJ2-7): DVKVTQSSRYLVKRTGEKVFLECVQDMDHENMFWYRQDPGLGLRLIYFSYDVKMKEKGDIPEGYSVSREKKERFSLILESASTNQTSMYLCASTGLAPYEQYFGPGTRLTVT.

The V call is TRBV19, the J call TRBJ2-1; 10 bases line up with TRBD1. This CDR3 has 17 residues. Germline-derived CDR1 and CDR2 are LNHDA and SQIVND (reference sequence). V gave up 6 bases and J gave up 0 bases; unmatched junction bases: 8. The CDR3: CASRGQGRISSYNEQFF. The CDR3 DNA follows: TGTGCCAGTAGGGGACAGGGGCGGATTAGCTCCTACAATGAGCAGTTCTTC.